Sequencing of this TCR beta chain was carried out in a study of blood T cell repertoires in COVID-19 (TCRdb year 2020). Regarding the study in general: Samples covering the acute and convalescent phases of COVID-19 were provided by collaborators in the United States, Italy and Spain. Samples were obtained from the ongoing ImmuneRACE study (first 160 participants) and from approximately 1,200 subjects provided by 6 global collaborators. Where available, HLA class I and class II types were obtained from metadata supplied by the sample provider rather than from assay-based typing. Subjects who had been exposed to COVID-19, were actively infected with it, or had recovered from it provided the deeply sampled blood TCRbeta repertoires that made up the dataset. Nearly every sample came with metadata listing a de-identified subject ID, COVID-19 status, age in years and sex. The repertoires were made available in a free public database intended to serve as a resource for research on the immune response to SARS-CoV-2. The prospective study material was composed of cDNA or gDNA derived from T cells, B-cell-depleted T cells, or PBMCs.

A note on this clone: Its antigen remains undetermined. Per-base quality was not reported, and no clone a single base away is much larger than it.

One collaborating source in Seattle enrolled patients during active infection and followed them longitudinally through the course of disease. Each collaborating institution followed its own protocols to collect whole blood in K2EDTA tubes. Collaborator samples were shipped for TCRbeta analysis as frozen whole blood, isolated PBMCs, or DNA extracted from either sample type. The study at large found these results: Clinical and demographic metadata were provided uncurated, with the amount varying by source and participant.

The immunoSEQ Assay, a bias-controlled multiplex PCR, was used to amplify TCRbeta CDR3 regions from genomic DNA. The authors processed their data as follows. The number of nucleated cells in each sample was estimated by amplification of reference gene primers within the assay. To quantify the absolute abundance of each unique TCRbeta CDR3 rearrangement, sequence reads were collapsed and filtered. For each sample, productive Simpson clonality was calculated as the square root of Simpson's diversity index over productive rearrangements. TCRdb obtained this table from immuneACCESS and retained in-frame rearrangements with V and J assigned. These tables miss some clones; where compared with another copy, unresolved V genes account for less than half of the shortfall, and the remainder is unexplained. The V and J calls and clone size come from that table; D and trimming were worked out from the DNA. The sample table records 130,000 to 150,000 clones; 75% to 90% of these occur just once. Of the sample, more than 7.5% falls within the top ten clones.

Sequencing was performed on peripheral blood. This TCR was sampled from a woman aged 60-75 years with COVID-19, enrolled during active disease.

Read as DNA, the sequence is TGTGCCAGCTCACCCCCCCGTGGGACAGCCCAAGAGACCCAGTACTTC. It encodes CASSPPRGTAQETQYF. The chain is encoded by TRBV18 joined to TRBJ2-5; TRBD1 agrees with 7 junctional bases. The CDR3, from cysteine to phenylalanine, totals 16 residues. Here the CDR3 DNA is all that survives: 48 bases in frame from base 1. V ends up 3 bases short and J 1 base short, with an unmatched junction base count of 8. Based on the germline V gene, the CDR1 and CDR2 sequences are KGHSH and LQKENI. Where the CDR3 stops, the reference TRBV18 and TRBJ2-5 genes take over; the full variable domain is NAGVMQNPRHLVRRRGQEARLRCSPMKGHSHVYWYRQLPEEGLKFMVYLQKENIIDESGMPKERFSAEFPKEGPSILRIQQVVRGDSAAYFCASSPPRGTAQETQYFGPGTRLLVL.